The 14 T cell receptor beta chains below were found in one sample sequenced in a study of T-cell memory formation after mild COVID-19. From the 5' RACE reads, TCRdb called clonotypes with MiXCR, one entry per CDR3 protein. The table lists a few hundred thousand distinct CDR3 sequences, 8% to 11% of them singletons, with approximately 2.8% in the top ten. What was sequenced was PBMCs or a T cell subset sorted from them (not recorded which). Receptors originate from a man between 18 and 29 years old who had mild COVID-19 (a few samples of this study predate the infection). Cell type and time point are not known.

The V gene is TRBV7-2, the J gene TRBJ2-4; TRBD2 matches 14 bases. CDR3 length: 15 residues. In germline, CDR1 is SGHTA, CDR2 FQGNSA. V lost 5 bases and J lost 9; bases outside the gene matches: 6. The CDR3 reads CASSPTSGGGIIQYF. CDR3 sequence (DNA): TGTGCCAGCAGCCCGACTAGCGGGGGGGGAATCATTCAGTACTTC.

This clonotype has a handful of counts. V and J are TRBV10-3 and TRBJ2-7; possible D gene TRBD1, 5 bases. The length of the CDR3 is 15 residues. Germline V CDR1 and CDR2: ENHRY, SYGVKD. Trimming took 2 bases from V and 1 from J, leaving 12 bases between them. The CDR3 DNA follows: TGTGCCATCAGTGAGATGGGGCCAGGGTCCTACGAGCAGTACGTC. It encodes CAISEMGPGSYEQYV.

The CDR3 region is CASSQVVLAGGEQFF. CDR3 bases: TGCGCCAGCAGCCAAGTAGTCCTAGCGGGGGGCGAGCAGTTCTTC. V is TRBV4-3 and J is TRBJ2-1, with 11 bases fitting TRBD2. After removal of 1 base from V and 10 bases from J, the junction contained 6 bases not matched to a gene. CDR3 length: 15 amino acids. CDR1 LGHNA and CDR2 YSLEER come from the germline V gene.

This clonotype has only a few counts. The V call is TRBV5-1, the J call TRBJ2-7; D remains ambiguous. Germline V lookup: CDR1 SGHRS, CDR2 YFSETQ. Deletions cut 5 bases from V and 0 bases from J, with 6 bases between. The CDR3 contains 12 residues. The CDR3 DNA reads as TGCGCCAGCAGTCAGTTCTCCTACGAGCAGTACTTC. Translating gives CASSQFSYEQYF.

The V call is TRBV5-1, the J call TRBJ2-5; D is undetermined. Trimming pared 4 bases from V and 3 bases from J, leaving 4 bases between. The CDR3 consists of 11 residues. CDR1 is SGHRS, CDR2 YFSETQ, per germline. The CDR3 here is CASSGEETQYF. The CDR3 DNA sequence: TGCGCCAGCAGCGGCGAAGAGACCCAGTACTTC.

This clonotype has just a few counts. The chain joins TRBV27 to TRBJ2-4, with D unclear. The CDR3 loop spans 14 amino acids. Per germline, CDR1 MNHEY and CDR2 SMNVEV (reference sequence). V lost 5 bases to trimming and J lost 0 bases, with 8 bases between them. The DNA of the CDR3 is TGTGCCAGCAGTCCCACGCTAGCCAAAAACATTCAGTACTTC. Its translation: CASSPTLAKNIQYF.

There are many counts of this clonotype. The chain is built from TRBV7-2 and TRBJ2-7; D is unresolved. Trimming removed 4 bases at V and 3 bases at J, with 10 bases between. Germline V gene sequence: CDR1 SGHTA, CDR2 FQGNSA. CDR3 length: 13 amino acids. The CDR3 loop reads CASSSGSRYEQYF. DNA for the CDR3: TGTGCCAGCAGCTCCGGTAGCCGCTACGAGCAGTACTTC. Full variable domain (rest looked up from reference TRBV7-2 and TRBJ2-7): GAGVSQSPSNKVTEKGKDVELRCDPISGHTALYWYRQSLGQGLEFLIYFQGNSAPDKSGLPSDRFSAERTGGSVSTLTIQRTQQEDSAVYLCASSSGSRYEQYFGPGTRLTVT.

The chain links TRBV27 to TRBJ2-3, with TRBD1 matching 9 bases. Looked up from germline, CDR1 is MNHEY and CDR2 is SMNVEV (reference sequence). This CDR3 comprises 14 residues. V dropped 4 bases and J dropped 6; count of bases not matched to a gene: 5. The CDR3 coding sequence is TGTGCCAGCAGTTCGGACAGGGGAAAGGATACGCAGTATTTT. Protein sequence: CASSSDRGKDTQYF.

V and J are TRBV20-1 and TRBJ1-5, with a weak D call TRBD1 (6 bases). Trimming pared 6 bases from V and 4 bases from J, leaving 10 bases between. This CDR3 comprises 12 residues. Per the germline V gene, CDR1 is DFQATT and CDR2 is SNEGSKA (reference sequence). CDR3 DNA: TGCAGTGCCAATCAGGGGAATCAGCCCCAGCATTTT. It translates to CSANQGNQPQHF.

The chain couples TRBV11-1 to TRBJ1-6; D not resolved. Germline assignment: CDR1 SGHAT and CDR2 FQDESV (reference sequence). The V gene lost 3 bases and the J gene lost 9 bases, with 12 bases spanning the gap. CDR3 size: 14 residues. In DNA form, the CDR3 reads TGTGCCAGCAGCTTGTTCCGAGGCAGTTCACCCCTCCACTTT. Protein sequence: CASSLFRGSSPLHF.

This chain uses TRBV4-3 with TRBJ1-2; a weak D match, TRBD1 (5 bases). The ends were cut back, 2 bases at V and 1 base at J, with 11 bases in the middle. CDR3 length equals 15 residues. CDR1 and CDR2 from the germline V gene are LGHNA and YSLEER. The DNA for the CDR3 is TGCGCCAGCAGCCAACTGGGACTGAATAACTATGGCTACACCTTC. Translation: CASSQLGLNNYGYTF.

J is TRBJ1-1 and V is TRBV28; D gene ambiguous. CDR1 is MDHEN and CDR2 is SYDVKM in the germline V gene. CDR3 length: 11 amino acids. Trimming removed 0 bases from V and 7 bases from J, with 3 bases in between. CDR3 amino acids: CASSLWSEAFF. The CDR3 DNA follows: TGTGCCAGCAGTTTATGGAGTGAAGCTTTCTTT.

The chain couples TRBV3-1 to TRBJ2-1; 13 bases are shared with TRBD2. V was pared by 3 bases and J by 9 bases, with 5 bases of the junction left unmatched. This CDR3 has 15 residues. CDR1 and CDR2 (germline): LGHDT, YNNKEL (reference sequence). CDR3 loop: CASSHTSGGATEQFF. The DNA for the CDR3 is TGTGCCAGCAGCCATACTAGCGGGGGGGCTACTGAGCAGTTCTTC.

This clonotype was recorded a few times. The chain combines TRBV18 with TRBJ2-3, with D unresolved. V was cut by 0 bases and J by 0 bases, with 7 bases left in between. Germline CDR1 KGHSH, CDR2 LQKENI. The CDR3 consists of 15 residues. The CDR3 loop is CASSPPGFSTDTQYF. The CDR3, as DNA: TGTGCCAGCTCACCACCGGGCTTCAGCACAGATACGCAGTATTTT.